Following are 2 T cell receptor beta chains from one sample sequenced in a study of immune evolution from preneoplasia to lung adenocarcinoma. Measured with immunoSEQ multiplex PCR; TCRdb has only the in-frame clones, and not every one. The data show some 8,500 clones, approximately 83% seen once. Input material: FFPE minimally invasive lung adenocarcinoma tissue. These receptors were taken from a person aged 70 to 85 with lung adenocarcinoma.

The V and J genes are TRBV30 and TRBJ1-4; D gene uncertain. Looked up from germline, CDR1 is GTSNPN and CDR2 is SVGIG (reference sequence). Trimming took off 0 bases at V and 4 bases at J, with 12 bases between the two ends. This CDR3 comprises 15 residues. CDR3 residues: CAWSVGSGFNEKLFF. CDR3 bases: TGTGCCTGGAGTGTCGGTTCGGGATTTAATGAAAAACTGTTTTTT.

The chain has TRBV4-1 and TRBJ2-5; no clear D gene. CDR3 length: 16 amino acids. Deletions cut 0 bases from V and 0 bases from J, with 11 bases between. Per germline, CDR1 MGHRA and CDR2 YSYEKL. CDR3 bases: TGCGCCAGCAGCCAAGAGCCCTGGCTGAACCAAGAGACCCAGTACTTC. Its translation: CASSQEPWLNQETQYF.